The 10 T cell receptor beta chains listed next were all sequenced from one sample in a study of cytomegalovirus exposure and HLA in healthy donors. In the PCR, 60 Vbeta and 13 Jbeta primers were used. Measured with immunoSEQ multiplex PCR; TCRdb has only the in-frame clones, and not every one. The sample lists 100,000 to 150,000 clones; roughly 85% were seen once. Sequences were obtained from PBMCs. Receptors were obtained from a boy aged 5-17 years in good health and CMV-seronegative.

This clone was detected only a few times. This chain joins TRBV19 and TRBJ2-4; 10 positions agree with TRBD2. V shed 3 bases and J 0 bases; nucleotides not matched to a gene: 5. The CDR3 is 17 amino acids. Per germline, CDR1 LNHDA and CDR2 SQIVND (reference sequence). The CDR3 reads CASSIGAGGLAKNIQYF. The CDR3 DNA sequence: TGTGCCAGTAGTATTGGAGCGGGAGGGTTAGCCAAAAACATTCAGTACTTC.

The chain is built from TRBV25-1 and TRBJ1-1; D is perhaps TRBD1 (5 bases). The CDR3 consists of 14 residues. CDR1 and CDR2 from the germline V gene are MGHDK and SYGVNS. V gave up 6 bases and J gave up 4 bases, with 15 bases separating them. The chain's CDR3 is CASSPGGRGTEAFF. As DNA, the CDR3 is TGTGCCAGCAGCCCGGGGGGGAGAGGCACTGAAGCTTTCTTT.

CDR3 amino acids: CASSPRTAQETQYF. DNA of the CDR3: TGTGCCAGCAGCCCGAGGACAGCCCAAGAGACCCAGTACTTC. The chain combines TRBV7-7 with TRBJ2-5; possible D gene TRBD1, 6 bases. Germline lookup yields CDR1 SSHAT and CDR2 FNYEAQ (reference sequence). The CDR3 is 14 amino acids. V lost 5 bases and J 1 base, leaving 11 bases between the germline ends.

CDR3 residues: CASRRQGHQPQHF. The CDR3 nucleotides are TGTGCCAGCCGCAGACAGGGGCATCAGCCCCAGCATTTT. This sequence joins TRBV6-5 and TRBJ1-5; TRBD1 aligns across 8 bases. CDR3 size: 13 residues. The ends lost 8 bases at V and 5 bases at J; junction bases unmatched: 5. The germline V gene has CDR1 MNHEY and CDR2 SVGAGI.

A single count supports this clone. V is TRBV4-1 and J is TRBJ2-1; 7 bases are a match to TRBD2. CDR3 length: 15 amino acids. The germline CDR1 and CDR2 sequences are MGHRA and YSYEKL. V dropped 1 base and J dropped 10; count of bases not matched to a gene: 10. The CDR3 DNA reads as TGCGCCAGCAGCCAAGTATCACTTCCGGGGGGAGAGCAGTTCTTC. Translation gives CASSQVSLPGGEQFF.

This clone was detected only once. This chain uses TRBV2 with TRBJ2-5; weak D call: TRBD1 (6 bases). This CDR3 comprises 15 residues. Germline V gene data show CDR1 as SNHLY and CDR2 as FYNNEI. V lost 3 bases and J lost 5, with 16 bases in between. The CDR3 coding sequence is TGTGCCAGCAGTGAGAGTACGGCAGGGGTGGAGACCCAGTACTTC. Protein product: CASSESTAGVETQYF. Filled out from reference TRBV2 and TRBJ2-5, the complete variable domain reads EPEVTQTPSHQVTQMGQEVILRCVPISNHLYFYWYRQILGQKVEFLVSFYNNEISEKSEIFDDQFSVERPDGSNFTLKIRSTKLEDSAMYFCASSESTAGVETQYFGPGTRLLVL.

This clone was detected only once. The chain is built from TRBV2 and TRBJ1-1, with D possibly being TRBD1 (6 bases). The germline V gene encodes CDR1 SNHLY and CDR2 FYNNEI. CDR3 length: 16 residues. Trimming pared 6 bases from V and 0 bases from J, leaving 17 bases between. CDR3 nucleotides: TGTGCCAGCAGAGACCGCCCGGGACAATTGAACACTGAAGCTTTCTTT. Protein product: CASRDRPGQLNTEAFF.

V gene TRBV19 combines with J gene TRBJ1-1, with D unresolved. The V end lost 4 bases, the J end lost 5 bases, and 11 bases lay between the germline ends. The CDR3 sequence is 13 residues long. Per the germline V gene, CDR1 is LNHDA and CDR2 is SQIVND (reference sequence). This chain's CDR3 is CASSKRERTEAFF. CDR3 DNA sequence: TGTGCCAGTAGTAAGCGGGAAAGGACTGAAGCTTTCTTT. Variable domain in full (rest from reference TRBV19 and TRBJ1-1): DGGITQSPKYLFRKEGQNVTLSCEQNLNHDAMYWYRQDPGQGLRLIYYSQIVNDFQKGDIAEGYSVSREKKESFPLTVTSAQKNPTAFYLCASSKRERTEAFFGQGTRLTVV.

CDR3 residues: CAWSQGDYGYTF. DNA of the CDR3: TGTGCCTGGAGTCAGGGGGACTATGGCTACACCTTC. This chain links TRBV30 with TRBJ1-2; 7 nucleotides line up with TRBD1. From germline, CDR1 is GTSNPN and CDR2 SVGIG (reference sequence). V lost 2 bases and J lost 3; bases outside the gene matches: 0. The CDR3 is 12 amino acids.

This clone has only one observation. The chain recombines TRBV6-1 with TRBJ1-5; D is perhaps TRBD1 (6 bases). In germline, CDR1 is MNHNS, CDR2 SASEGT. Trimming stripped 11 bases from V and 0 bases from J, with 17 bases between. The CDR3 consists of 15 residues. The CDR3 nucleotides read TGTGCCGGCGGTTTAAGCAGGGGTAGCAATCAGCCCCAGCATTTT. Translated, it gives CAGGLSRGSNQPQHF.